This T cell receptor (beta chain) emerged from a study of shared clonotypes between healthy human individuals. Findings and caveats of the study: Sampling used blood alone; tissue repertoires probably differ.

Profiling relied on immunoSEQ multiplex PCR, and the TCRdb table lists in-frame clones only, not all of them. The table lists approximately 710,000 clones, less than 95% of them singletons. Comment on this clone: Its target is not known.

Germline assignment: CDR1 SGHAT and CDR2 FQNNGV. The CDR3 totals 13 residues. Trimming took 5 bases from V and 2 from J, leaving 10 bases between them. This clonotype was sampled from a young man in good health. Some clones in this sample may be carry-over from other donors' samples. The chain uses TRBV11-2 and TRBJ2-7; D might be TRBD2 (5 bases). The sample taken for sequencing was memory CD8+ T cells from PBMCs. Subset reported: CD45RO+ cells pooled with CCR7-negative TemRA cells. CDR3 bases: TGTGCCAGCAGCACAAGCGGAACCTACGAGCAGTACTTC. It yields the protein CASSTSGTYEQYF.